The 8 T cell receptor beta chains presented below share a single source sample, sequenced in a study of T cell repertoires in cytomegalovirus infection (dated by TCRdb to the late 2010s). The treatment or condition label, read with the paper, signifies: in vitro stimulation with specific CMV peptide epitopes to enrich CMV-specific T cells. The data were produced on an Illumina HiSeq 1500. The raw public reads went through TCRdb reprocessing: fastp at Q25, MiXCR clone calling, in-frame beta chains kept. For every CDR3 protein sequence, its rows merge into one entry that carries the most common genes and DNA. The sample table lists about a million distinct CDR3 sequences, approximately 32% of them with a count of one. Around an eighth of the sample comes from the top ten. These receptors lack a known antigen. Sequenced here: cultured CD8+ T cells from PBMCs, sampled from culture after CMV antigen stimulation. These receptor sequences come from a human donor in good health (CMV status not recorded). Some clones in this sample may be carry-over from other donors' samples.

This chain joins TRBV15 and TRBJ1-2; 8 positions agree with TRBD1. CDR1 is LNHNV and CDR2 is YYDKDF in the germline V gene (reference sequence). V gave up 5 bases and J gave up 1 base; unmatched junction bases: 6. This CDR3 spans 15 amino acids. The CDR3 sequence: CATSFDRGSNYGYTF. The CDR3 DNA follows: TGTGCCACCAGCTTTGACAGGGGAAGTAACTATGGCTACACCTTC.

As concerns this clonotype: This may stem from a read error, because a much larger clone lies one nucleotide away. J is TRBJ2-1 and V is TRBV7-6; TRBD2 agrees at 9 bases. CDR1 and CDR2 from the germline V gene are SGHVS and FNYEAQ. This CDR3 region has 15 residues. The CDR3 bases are TGTTCCAGCAGCTTGGACCCGGGACTAGCCGGTGAGCAGTTCTTC. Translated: CSSSLDPGLAGEQFF.

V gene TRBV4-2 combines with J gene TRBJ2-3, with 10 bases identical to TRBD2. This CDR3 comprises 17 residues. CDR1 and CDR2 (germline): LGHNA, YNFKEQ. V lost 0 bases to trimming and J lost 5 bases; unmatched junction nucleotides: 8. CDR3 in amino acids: CASSQDGLAGVGDTQYF. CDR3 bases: TGTGCCAGCAGCCAAGATGGGCTAGCGGGGGTAGGAGATACGCAGTATTTT.

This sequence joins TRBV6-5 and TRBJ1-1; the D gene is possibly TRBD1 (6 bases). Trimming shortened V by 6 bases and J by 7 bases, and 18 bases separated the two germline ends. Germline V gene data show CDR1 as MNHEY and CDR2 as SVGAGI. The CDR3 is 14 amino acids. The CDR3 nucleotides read TGTGCCAGCAGCACACCCCTTCAGGGGAGTGAAGCTTTCTTT. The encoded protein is CASSTPLQGSEAFF.

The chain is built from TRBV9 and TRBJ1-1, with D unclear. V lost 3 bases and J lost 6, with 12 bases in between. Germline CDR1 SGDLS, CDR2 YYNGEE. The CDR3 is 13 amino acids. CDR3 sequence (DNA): TGTGCCAGCAGCGGGATCCTGGGAGCTGAAGCTTTCTTT. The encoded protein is CASSGILGAEAFF.

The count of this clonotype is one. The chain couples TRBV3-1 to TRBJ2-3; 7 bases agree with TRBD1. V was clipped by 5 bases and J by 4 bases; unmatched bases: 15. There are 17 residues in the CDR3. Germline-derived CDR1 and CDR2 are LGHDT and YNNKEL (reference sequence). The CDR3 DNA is TGTGCCAGCAGCTCTAGGAGAGGGGGCGAATCCGCAGATACGCAGTATTTT. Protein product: CASSSRRGGESADTQYF.

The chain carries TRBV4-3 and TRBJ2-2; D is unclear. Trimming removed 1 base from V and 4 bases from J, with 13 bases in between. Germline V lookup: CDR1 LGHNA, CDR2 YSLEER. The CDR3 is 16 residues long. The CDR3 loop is CASSQGLGQFTGELFF. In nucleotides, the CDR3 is TGCGCCAGCAGCCAAGGGCTAGGTCAATTCACCGGGGAGCTGTTTTTT.

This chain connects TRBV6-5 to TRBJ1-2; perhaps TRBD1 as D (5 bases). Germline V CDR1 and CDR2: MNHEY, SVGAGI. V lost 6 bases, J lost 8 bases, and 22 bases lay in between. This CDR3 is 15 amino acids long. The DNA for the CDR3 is TGTGCCAGCAGCCCTCAACAGGCCCCCCCAGGGGGCTACACCTTC. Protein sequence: CASSPQQAPPGGYTF.